This is a list of T cell receptor beta chains from one sample in a study of naive and memory T cell subsets. MiXCR, applied by TCRdb to the UMI-ligation and nested PCR reads, yields one record per CDR3 protein. Among 19,000 or so distinct CDR3 sequences listed, 9.5% to 12% were seen once. The sequencing sample was made of central memory CD8+ T cells from blood. Receptors originate from a human donor in good health. Both conserved end residues are part of each CDR3. The D gene is left open where the match is weak. Clone sizes are given selectively: once, few, many, or a class where the clone is expanded.

D gene	V gene	clone size	J gene	CDR3 protein	CDR3 DNA
TRBD1	TRBV7-8	few	TRBJ2-1	CASSLSAGGTGAPSYNEQFF	TGTGCCAGCAGCTTATCCGCGGGCGGGACAGGGGCCCCCTCCTACAATGAGCAGTTCTTC
NA	TRBV4-1	few	TRBJ1-5	CASSQDEIRRGNQPQHF	TGCGCCAGCAGCCAAGATGAGATTCGAAGAGGGAATCAGCCCCAGCATTTT
NA	TRBV15	NA	TRBJ2-1	CATSRQGEQFF	TGTGCCACCAGCAGACAGGGGGAGCAGTTCTTC
TRBD2	TRBV24-1	many	TRBJ2-2	CATSDGRTSGRENTGELFF	TGTGCCACCAGTGATGGGAGGACTAGCGGGAGGGAGAACACCGGGGAGCTGTTTTTT
TRBD2	TRBV6-2/TRBV6-3	NA	TRBJ2-1	CASSYSAGGYNEQFF	TGTGCCAGCAGTTATTCAGCGGGAGGGTACAATGAGCAGTTCTTC
TRBD1	TRBV2	many	TRBJ1-2	CASPDSAGQGAYYGYTF	TGTGCCAGTCCCGACTCAGCGGGACAGGGGGCTTACTATGGCTACACCTTC
NA	TRBV6-2/TRBV6-3	NA	TRBJ2-7	CASSGPPTLRPPYEQYF	TGTGCCAGCAGTGGACCACCGACTTTGCGTCCCCCTTACGAGCAGTACTTC
TRBD2	TRBV10-3	many	TRBJ2-3	CAILAGGADTQYF	TGTGCCATTCTAGCGGGAGGGGCAGATACGCAGTATTTT
NA	TRBV9	NA	TRBJ1-4	CASSASGATNEKLFF	TGTGCCAGCAGCGCATCAGGGGCAACTAATGAAAAACTGTTTTTT
NA	TRBV29-1	many	TRBJ2-2	CSVVTGRSGELFF	TGCAGCGTTGTGACAGGGAGGTCCGGGGAGCTGTTTTTT
TRBD2	TRBV20-1	NA	TRBJ2-3	CSATVLGGDIAGGSTDTQYF	TGCAGTGCCACAGTGCTAGGGGGTGACATAGCGGGAGGGAGCACAGATACGCAGTATTTT
TRBD1	TRBV19	NA	TRBJ2-7	CASSIVGQGTREQYF	TGTGCCAGTAGTATCGTCGGACAGGGAACTCGCGAGCAGTACTTC
NA	TRBV20-1	NA	TRBJ2-7	CSARPSLSSYEQYF	TGCAGTGCTAGACCTAGCTTAAGCTCCTACGAGCAGTACTTC
TRBD2	TRBV11-2	NA	TRBJ2-2	CASSSHIGLAGVRGELFF	TGTGCCAGCAGCTCACACATCGGACTAGCGGGAGTTCGGGGGGAGCTGTTTTTT
TRBD1	TRBV5-4	few	TRBJ2-7	CASRETGQGDGEQYF	TGTGCCAGCAGGGAAACGGGACAGGGGGATGGGGAGCAGTACTTC
TRBD1	TRBV2	few	TRBJ2-3	CASSGQGPDTQYF	TGTGCCAGCAGCGGACAGGGGCCAGATACGCAGTATTTT
NA	TRBV9	many	TRBJ2-1	CASSVRTGSYNEQFF	TGTGCCAGCAGCGTCCGGACCGGGTCCTACAATGAGCAGTTCTTC
NA	TRBV5-1	NA	TRBJ2-5	CASSTHRERQETQYF	TGCGCCAGCAGCACGCATCGGGAGCGCCAAGAGACCCAGTACTTC
NA	TRBV4-1	NA	TRBJ1-6	CASSQNTGNNSPLHF	TGCGCCAGCAGCCAGAACACAGGAAATAATTCACCCCTCCACTTT
NA	TRBV4-3	many	TRBJ1-2	CASSEQNTYGYTF	TGCGCCAGCAGCGAACAAAACACGTATGGCTACACCTTC
NA	TRBV20-1	NA	TRBJ2-2	CSARKAPRTGELFF	TGCAGTGCTAGGAAGGCCCCACGCACCGGGGAGCTGTTTTTT
TRBD1	TRBV6-6	many	TRBJ1-2	CASSYFGQGPPESDGYTF	TGTGCCAGCAGTTACTTTGGACAGGGCCCTCCTGAGTCGGATGGCTACACCTTC
NA	TRBV6-2/TRBV6-3	NA	TRBJ2-3	CASSYSIVDTQYF	TGTGCCAGCAGTTACTCCATCGTAGATACGCAGTATTTT
NA	TRBV4-1	many	TRBJ1-1	CASSQGGREAFF	TGCGCCAGCAGCCAAGGTGGCAGGGAAGCTTTCTTT
TRBD2	TRBV6-2/TRBV6-3	NA	TRBJ2-1	CASSHPGLAGGPHEQFF	TGTGCCAGCAGTCATCCGGGACTAGCGGGAGGGCCCCATGAGCAGTTCTTC
NA	TRBV6-2/TRBV6-3	NA	TRBJ2-3	CASRVAGQDTDTQYF	TGTGCCAGCAGGGTGGCGGGACAAGACACAGATACGCAGTATTTT
NA	TRBV20-1	few	TRBJ2-1	CSASLLTYNEQFF	TGCAGTGCTAGTCTACTAACCTACAATGAGCAGTTCTTC
TRBD2	TRBV20-1	many	TRBJ2-4	CSARASGLAKNIQYF	TGCAGTGCTAGAGCTAGCGGCCTAGCCAAAAACATTCAGTACTTC
NA	TRBV27	many	TRBJ2-5	CASSLGVRGETQYF	TGTGCCAGCAGTTTAGGCGTTCGGGGAGAGACCCAGTACTTC
NA	TRBV10-2	few	TRBJ1-1	CATRSAENTEAFF	TGCGCCACCCGGTCGGCTGAGAACACTGAAGCTTTCTTT
TRBD2	TRBV4-3	few	TRBJ2-7	CASSEMPPGLAAYEQYF	TGCGCCAGCAGCGAGATGCCCCCGGGACTAGCAGCCTACGAGCAGTACTTC
TRBD2	TRBV5-5	NA	TRBJ2-2	CASSLGSGKGTGELFF	TGTGCCAGCAGCTTGGGAAGCGGGAAGGGCACCGGGGAGCTGTTTTTT